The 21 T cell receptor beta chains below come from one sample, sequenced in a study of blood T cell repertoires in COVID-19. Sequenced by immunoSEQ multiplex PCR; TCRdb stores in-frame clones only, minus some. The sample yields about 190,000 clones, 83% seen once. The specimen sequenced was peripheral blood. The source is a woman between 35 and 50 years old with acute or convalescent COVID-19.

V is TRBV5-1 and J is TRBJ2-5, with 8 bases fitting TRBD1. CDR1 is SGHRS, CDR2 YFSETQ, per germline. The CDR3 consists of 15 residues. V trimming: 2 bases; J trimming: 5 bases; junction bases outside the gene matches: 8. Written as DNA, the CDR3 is TGCGCCAGCAGCTTTCAGGGGGCCGGATTGGAGACCCAGTACTTC. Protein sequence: CASSFQGAGLETQYF.

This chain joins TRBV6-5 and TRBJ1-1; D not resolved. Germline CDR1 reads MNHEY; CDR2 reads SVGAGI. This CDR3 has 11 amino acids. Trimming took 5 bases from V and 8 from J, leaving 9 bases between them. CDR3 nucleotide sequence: TGTGCCAGCAGTCACAGAAGCGAAGCTTTCTTT. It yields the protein CASSHRSEAFF.

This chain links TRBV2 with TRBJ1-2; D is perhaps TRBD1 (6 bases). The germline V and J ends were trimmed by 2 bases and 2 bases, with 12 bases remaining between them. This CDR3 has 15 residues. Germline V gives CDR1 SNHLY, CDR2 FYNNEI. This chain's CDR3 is CASSEMGRGNYGYTF. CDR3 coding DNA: TGTGCCAGCAGTGAAATGGGAAGGGGGAACTATGGCTACACCTTC.

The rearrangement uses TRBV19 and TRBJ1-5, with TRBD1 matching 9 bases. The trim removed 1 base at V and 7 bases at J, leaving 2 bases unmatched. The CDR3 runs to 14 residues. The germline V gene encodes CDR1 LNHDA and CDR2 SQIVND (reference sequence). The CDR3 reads CASSIGDREQPQHF. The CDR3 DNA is TGTGCCAGTAGTATAGGGGACAGGGAGCAGCCCCAGCATTTT.

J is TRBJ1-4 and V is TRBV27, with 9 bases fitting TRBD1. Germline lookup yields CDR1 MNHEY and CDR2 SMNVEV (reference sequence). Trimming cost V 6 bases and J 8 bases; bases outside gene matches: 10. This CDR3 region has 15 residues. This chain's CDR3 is CASSPTGGVSEKLFF. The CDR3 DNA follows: TGTGCCAGCAGCCCAACAGGGGGCGTTAGCGAAAAACTGTTTTTT.

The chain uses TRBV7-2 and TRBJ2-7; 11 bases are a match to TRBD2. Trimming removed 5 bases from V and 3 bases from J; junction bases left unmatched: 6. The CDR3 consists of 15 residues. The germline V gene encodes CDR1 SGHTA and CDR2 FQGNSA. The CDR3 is CASSPLAGVVYEQYF. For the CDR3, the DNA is TGTGCCAGCAGCCCACTAGCGGGAGTAGTCTACGAGCAGTACTTC.

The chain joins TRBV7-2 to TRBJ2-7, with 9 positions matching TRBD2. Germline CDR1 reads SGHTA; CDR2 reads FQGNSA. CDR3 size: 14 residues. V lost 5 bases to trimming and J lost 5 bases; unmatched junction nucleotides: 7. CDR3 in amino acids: CASSPTSGPHEQYF. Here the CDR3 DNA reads TGTGCCAGCAGCCCGACTAGCGGCCCCCACGAGCAGTACTTC. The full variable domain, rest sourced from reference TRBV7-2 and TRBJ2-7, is GAGVSQSPSNKVTEKGKDVELRCDPISGHTALYWYRQSLGQGLEFLIYFQGNSAPDKSGLPSDRFSAERTGGSVSTLTIQRTQQEDSAVYLCASSPTSGPHEQYFGPGTRLTVT.

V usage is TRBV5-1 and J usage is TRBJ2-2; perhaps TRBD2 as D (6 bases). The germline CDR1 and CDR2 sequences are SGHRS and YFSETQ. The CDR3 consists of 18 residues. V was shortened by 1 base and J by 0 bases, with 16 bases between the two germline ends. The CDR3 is CASSLRPVGGSNTGELFF. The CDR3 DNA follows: TGCGCCAGCAGCTTGAGGCCGGTGGGGGGATCGAACACCGGGGAGCTGTTTTTT.

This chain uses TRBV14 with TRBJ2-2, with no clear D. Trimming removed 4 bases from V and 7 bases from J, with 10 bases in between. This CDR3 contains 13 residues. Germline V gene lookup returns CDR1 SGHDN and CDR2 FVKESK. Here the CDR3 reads CASSRIPGGELFF. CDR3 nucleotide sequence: TGTGCCAGCAGCCGGATCCCGGGCGGGGAGCTGTTTTTT.

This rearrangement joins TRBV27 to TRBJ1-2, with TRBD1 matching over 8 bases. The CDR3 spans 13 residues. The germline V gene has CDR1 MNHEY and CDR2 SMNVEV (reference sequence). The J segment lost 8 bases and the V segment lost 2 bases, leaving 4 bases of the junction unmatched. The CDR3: CASSLRQGAGYTF. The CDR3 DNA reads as TGTGCCAGCAGTTTAAGGCAGGGGGCCGGCTACACCTTC.

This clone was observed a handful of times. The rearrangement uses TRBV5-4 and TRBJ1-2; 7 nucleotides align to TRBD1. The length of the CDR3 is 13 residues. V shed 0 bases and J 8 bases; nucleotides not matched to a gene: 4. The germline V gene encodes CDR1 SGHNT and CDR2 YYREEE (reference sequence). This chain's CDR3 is CASSLAGGKGYTF. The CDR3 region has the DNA TGTGCCAGCAGCTTGGCAGGGGGTAAAGGCTACACCTTC.

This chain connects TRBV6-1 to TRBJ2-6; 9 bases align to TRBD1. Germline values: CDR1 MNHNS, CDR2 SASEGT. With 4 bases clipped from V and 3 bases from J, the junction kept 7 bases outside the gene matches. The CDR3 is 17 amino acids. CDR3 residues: CASSVQQGASGANVLTF. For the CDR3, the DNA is TGTGCCAGCAGTGTTCAACAGGGGGCAAGTGGGGCCAACGTCCTGACTTTC.

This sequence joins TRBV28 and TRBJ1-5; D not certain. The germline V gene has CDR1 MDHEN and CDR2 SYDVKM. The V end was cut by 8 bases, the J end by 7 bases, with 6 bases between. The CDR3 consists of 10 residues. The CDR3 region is CASGQQPQHF. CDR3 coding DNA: TGTGCCAGCGGGCAACAGCCCCAGCATTTT.

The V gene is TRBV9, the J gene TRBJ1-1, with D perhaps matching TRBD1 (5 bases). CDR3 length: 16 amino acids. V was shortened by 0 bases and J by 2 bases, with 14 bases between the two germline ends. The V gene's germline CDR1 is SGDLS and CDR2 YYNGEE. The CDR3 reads CASSVGLRGPNTEAFF. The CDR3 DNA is TGTGCCAGCAGCGTAGGTTTGCGGGGACCAAACACTGAAGCTTTCTTT.

CDR3 bases: TGTGCCAGCAGTGAGGGCACATACTATGGCTACACCTTC. Its protein product is CASSEGTYYGYTF. The chain has TRBV2 and TRBJ1-2; D unresolved. With 3 bases removed from V and 3 bases from J, the gap between germline ends came to 8 bases. The germline CDR1 and CDR2 sequences are SNHLY and FYNNEI. The CDR3 has 13 amino acids.

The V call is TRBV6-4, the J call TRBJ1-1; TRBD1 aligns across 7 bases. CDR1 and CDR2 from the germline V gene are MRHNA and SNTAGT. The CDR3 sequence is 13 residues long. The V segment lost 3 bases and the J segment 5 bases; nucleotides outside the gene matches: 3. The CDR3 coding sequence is TGTGCCAGCAGTGAGGGCAGGGGGACTGAAGCTTTCTTT. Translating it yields CASSEGRGTEAFF.

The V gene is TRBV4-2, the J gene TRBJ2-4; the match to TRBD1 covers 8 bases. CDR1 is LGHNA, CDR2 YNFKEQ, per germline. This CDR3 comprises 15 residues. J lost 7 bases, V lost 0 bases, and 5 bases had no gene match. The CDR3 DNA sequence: TGTGCCAGCAGCCAAGATGTCCAGGGGGCGAACATTCAGTACTTC. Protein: CASSQDVQGANIQYF.

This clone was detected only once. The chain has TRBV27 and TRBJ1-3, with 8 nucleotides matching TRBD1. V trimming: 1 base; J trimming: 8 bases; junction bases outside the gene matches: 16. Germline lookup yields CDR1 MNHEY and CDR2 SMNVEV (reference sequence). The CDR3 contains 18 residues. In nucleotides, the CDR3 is TGTGCCAGCAGTTTATACCCACCTACGGACAGGGAGGGGGACACCATATATTTT. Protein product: CASSLYPPTDREGDTIYF.

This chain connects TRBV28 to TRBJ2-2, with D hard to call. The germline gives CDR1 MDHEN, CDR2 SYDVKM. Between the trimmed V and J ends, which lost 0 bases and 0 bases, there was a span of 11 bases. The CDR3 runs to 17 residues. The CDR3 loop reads CASSLWATHANTGELFF. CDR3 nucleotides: TGTGCCAGCAGTTTATGGGCAACACATGCGAACACCGGGGAGCTGTTTTTT.

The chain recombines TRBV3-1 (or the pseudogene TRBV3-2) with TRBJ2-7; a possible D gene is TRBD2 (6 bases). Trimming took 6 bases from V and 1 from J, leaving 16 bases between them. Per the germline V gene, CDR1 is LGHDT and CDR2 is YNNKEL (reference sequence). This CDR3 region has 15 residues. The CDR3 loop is CASRNELSGSYEQYF. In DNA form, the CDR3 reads TGTGCCAGCAGGAACGAGCTTAGCGGATCCTACGAGCAGTACTTC.

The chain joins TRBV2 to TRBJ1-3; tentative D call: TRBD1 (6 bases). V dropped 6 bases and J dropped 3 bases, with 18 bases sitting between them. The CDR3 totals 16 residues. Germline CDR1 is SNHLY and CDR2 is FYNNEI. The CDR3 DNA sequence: TGTGCCAGCAGCTTTCAGGGCAGGGGAGTTGGAAACACCATATATTTT. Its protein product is CASSFQGRGVGNTIYF.